Here is one TCR beta chain with its context. Its antigen remains unknown. MiXCR was run by TCRdb on the RT-PCR reads, yielding one entry per CDR3 protein. The sample has about 520,000 distinct CDR3 sequences, about 25% seen once. This sample is part of a study of response to subunit inactivated influenza vaccine. General study results and limits: With each seasonal influenza vaccination, the authors suggested, few new T cells are recruited.

CDR3 length equals 14 residues. The V gene's germline CDR1 is SGDLS and CDR2 YYNGEE. V shed 2 bases, J shed 4 bases, and the junction held 3 bases outside the gene matches. The sample was CD4+ T cells sorted from PBMCs, taken around 5 days after vaccination. The TCR was taken from a middle-aged man who received an inactivated influenza vaccine. The V call is TRBV9, the J call TRBJ2-5, with 9 nucleotides matching TRBD2. CDR3 in amino acids: CASSVSGGRETQYF. CDR3 coding DNA: TGTGCCAGCAGCGTGAGCGGGGGGAGAGAGACCCAGTACTTC.